This T cell receptor beta chain came from a study of regulatory T cells in long-lasting Graves disease. The overall study: Over 5 years of antithyroid drugs with positive TSH receptor antibodies was taken to mean persistent Graves' disease. The study's findings and limits: Relative to new patients (966), persistent patients exhibited greater sharing of public clonotypes (about 3,000).

With V trimmed by 3 bases and J by 12 bases, 6 bases remained unmatched. CDR1 ENHRY and CDR2 SYGVKD come from the germline V gene. The CDR3 has 13 residues. Documented time point: persistent/refractory GD, antithyroid drugs over 5 years with positive TRAb. PBMCs provided the RNA from which the TCR library was made. Each of the patients was recruited from an endocrinology department situated in Xi'an, China. In regard to this clonotype: Its antigen is still unknown.

Assembly of TCR beta libraries relied on iRepertoire HTBI primers together with Arm-PCR of CDR3 regions. Original analysis: Analysis of the samples identified under 80 TRBV and 14 TRBJ segments. TCRdb ran MiXCR on the multiplex PCR reads and lists one entry per CDR3 protein. In this record, the V and J calls reflect TCRdb's handling and not the investigators' own analysis. The sample contains 300,000 to 500,000 distinct CDR3 sequences, less than 25% of which appear only once. This receptor was taken from a female donor with Graves disease. This material consisted of peripheral blood mononuclear cells (PBMCs), taken when the disease was refractory, from a patient treated with antithyroid drugs. The chain employs TRBV10-3 and TRBJ2-7, with TRBD2 identical over 12 bases. The chain's CDR3 is CAISDASGRASYF. CDR3 nucleotide sequence: TGTGCCATCAGTGACGCTAGCGGGAGGGCCTCGTACTTC.